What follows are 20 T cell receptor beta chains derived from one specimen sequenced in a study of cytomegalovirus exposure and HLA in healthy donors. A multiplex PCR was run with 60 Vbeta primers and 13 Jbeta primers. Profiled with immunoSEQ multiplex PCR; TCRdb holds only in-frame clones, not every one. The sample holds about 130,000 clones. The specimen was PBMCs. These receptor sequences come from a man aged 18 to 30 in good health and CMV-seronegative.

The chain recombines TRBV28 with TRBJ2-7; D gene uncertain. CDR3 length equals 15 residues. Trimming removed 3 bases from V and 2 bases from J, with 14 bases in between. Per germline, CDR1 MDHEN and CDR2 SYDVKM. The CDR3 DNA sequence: TGTGCCAGCAGTTTTCTCAACGGTGCCACCTACGAGCAGTACTTC. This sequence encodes CASSFLNGATYEQYF.

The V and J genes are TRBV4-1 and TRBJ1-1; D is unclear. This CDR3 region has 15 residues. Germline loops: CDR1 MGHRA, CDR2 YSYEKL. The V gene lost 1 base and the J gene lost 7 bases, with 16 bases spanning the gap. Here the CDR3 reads CASSQGEAWQFEAFF. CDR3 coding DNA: TGCGCCAGCAGCCAAGGGGAGGCGTGGCAGTTTGAAGCTTTCTTT.

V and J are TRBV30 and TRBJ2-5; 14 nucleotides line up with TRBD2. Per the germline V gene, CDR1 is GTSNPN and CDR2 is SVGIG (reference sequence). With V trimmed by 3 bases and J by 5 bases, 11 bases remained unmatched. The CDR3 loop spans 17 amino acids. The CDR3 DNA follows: TGTGCCTGGAGCAAGACTAGCGGGAGGGCCTTGGGGGAGACCCAGTACTTC. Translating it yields CAWSKTSGRALGETQYF.

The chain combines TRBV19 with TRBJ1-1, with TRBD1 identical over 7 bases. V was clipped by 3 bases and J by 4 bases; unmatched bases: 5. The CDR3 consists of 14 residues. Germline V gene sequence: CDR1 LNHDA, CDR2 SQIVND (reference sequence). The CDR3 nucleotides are TGTGCCAGTAGTATCCCAGGGGGGACCACTGAAGCTTTCTTT. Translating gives CASSIPGGTTEAFF.

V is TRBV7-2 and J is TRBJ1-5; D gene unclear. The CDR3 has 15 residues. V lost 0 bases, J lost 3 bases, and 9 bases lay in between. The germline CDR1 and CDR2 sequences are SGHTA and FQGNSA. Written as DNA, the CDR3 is TGTGCCAGCAGCTTAGCGCTGGGCCCCAATCAGCCCCAGCATTTT. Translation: CASSLALGPNQPQHF.

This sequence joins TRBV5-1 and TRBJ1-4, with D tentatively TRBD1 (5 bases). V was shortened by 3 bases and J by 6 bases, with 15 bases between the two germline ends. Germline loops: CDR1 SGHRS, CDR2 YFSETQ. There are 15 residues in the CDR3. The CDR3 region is CASSSDSSSYEKLFF. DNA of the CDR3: TGCGCCAGCAGCTCAGACAGCAGTAGCTATGAAAAACTGTTTTTT.

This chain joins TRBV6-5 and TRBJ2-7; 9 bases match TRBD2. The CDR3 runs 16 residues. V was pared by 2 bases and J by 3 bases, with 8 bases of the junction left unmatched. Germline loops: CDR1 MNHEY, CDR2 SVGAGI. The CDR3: CASSYTGGTSSYEQYF. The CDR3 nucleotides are TGTGCCAGCAGTTACACCGGTGGGACTAGCAGCTACGAGCAGTACTTC.

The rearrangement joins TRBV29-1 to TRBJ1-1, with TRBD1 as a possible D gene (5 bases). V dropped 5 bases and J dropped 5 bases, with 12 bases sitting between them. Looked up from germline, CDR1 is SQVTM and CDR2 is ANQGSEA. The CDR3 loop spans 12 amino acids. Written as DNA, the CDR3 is TGCAGCGTTCATCAGGGTCGGACTGAAGCTTTCTTT. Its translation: CSVHQGRTEAFF.

In DNA form, the CDR3 reads TGTGCCAGCAGTCGACTAGCTAACTCCTACAATGAGCAGTTCTTC. Protein: CASSRLANSYNEQFF. The chain recombines TRBV2 with TRBJ2-1, with 7 bases aligning to TRBD2. The germline V gene has CDR1 SNHLY and CDR2 FYNNEI. CDR3 length equals 15 residues. Trimming took 5 bases from V and 0 from J; bases not matched to a gene: 4.

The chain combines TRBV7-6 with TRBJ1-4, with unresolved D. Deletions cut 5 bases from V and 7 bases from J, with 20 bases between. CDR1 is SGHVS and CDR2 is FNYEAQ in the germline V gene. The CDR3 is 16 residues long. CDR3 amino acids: CASSPGSGTPREKLFF. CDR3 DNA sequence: TGTGCCAGCAGCCCAGGAAGTGGAACGCCTCGTGAAAAACTGTTTTTT.

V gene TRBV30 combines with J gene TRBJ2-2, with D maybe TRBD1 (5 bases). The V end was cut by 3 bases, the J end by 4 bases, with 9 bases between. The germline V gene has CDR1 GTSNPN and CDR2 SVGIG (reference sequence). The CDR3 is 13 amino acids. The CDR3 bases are TGTGCCTGGAGGACAGCTTTCACCGGGGAGCTGTTTTTT. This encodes CAWRTAFTGELFF.

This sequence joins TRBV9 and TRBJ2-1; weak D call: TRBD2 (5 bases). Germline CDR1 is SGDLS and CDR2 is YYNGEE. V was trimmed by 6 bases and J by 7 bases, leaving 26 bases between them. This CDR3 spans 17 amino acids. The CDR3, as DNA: TGTGCCAGCACCAGCCCTCCGGGATCAGGAGATGGGAATGAGCAGTTCTTC. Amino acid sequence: CASTSPPGSGDGNEQFF.

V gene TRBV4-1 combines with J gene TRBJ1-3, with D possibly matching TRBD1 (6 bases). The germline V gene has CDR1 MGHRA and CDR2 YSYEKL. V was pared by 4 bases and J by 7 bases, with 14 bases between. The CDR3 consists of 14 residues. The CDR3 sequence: CASSPSQGFNTIYF. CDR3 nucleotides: TGCGCCAGCAGCCCAAGCCAGGGGTTCAACACCATATATTTT.

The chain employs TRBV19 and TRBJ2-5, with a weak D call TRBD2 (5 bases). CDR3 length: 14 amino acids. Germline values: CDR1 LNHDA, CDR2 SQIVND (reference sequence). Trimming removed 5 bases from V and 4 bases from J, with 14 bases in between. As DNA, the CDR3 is TGTGCCAGTAGTCCCCTGAGGGATGGAGAGACCCAGTACTTC. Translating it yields CASSPLRDGETQYF.

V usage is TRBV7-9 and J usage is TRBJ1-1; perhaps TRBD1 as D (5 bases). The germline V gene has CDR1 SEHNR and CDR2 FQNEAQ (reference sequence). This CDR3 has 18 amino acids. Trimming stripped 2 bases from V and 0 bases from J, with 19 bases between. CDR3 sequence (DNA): TGTGCCAGCAGCTTAACAGGAGCCCTGATCCTAGTGAACACTGAAGCTTTCTTT. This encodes CASSLTGALILVNTEAFF.

This chain's CDR3 is CASRPGTSGTDTQYF. The CDR3 DNA follows: TGTGCCAGCAGGCCCGGGACTAGCGGTACAGATACGCAGTATTTT. The rearrangement uses TRBV5-4 and TRBJ2-3; 11 positions agree with TRBD2. The V gene's germline CDR1 is SGHNT and CDR2 YYREEE (reference sequence). This CDR3 spans 15 amino acids. Losses at the gene ends were 5 bases for V and 3 bases for J; bases not matched to a gene: 5. The full variable domain, completed using reference TRBV5-4 and TRBJ2-3, is ETGVTQSPTHLIKTRGQQVTLRCSSQSGHNTVSWYQQALGQGPQFIFQYYREEENGRGNFPPRFSGLQFPNYSSELNVNALELDDSALYLCASRPGTSGTDTQYFGPGTRLTVL.

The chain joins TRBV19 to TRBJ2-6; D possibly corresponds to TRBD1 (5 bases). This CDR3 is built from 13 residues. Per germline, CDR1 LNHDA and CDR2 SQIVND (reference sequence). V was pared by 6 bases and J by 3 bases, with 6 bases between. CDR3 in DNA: TGTGCCAGTAGAGGGGTTGGGGCCAACGTCCTGACTTTC. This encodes CASRGVGANVLTF. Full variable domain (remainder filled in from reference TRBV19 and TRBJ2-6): DGGITQSPKYLFRKEGQNVTLSCEQNLNHDAMYWYRQDPGQGLRLIYYSQIVNDFQKGDIAEGYSVSREKKESFPLTVTSAQKNPTAFYLCASRGVGANVLTFGAGSRLTVL.

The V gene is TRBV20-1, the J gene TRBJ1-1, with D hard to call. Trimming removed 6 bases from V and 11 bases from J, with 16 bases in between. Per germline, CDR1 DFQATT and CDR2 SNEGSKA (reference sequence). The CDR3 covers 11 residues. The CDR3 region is CSAPERKEAFF. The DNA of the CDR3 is TGCAGTGCCCCCGAGCGGAAGGAGGCTTTCTTT.

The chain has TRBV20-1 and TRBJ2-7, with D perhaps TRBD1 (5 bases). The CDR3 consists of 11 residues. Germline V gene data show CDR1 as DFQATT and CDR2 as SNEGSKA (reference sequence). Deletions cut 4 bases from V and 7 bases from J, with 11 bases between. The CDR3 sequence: CSAKLAGEQYF. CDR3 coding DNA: TGCAGTGCTAAATTAGCAGGGGAGCAGTACTTC.

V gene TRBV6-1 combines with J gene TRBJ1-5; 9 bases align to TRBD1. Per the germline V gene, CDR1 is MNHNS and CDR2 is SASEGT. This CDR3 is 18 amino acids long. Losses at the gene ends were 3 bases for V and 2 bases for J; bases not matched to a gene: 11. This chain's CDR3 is CASSDQTGGHLGNQPQHF. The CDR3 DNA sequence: TGTGCCAGCAGTGACCAGACAGGGGGGCATCTGGGCAATCAGCCCCAGCATTTT.